The rows below give T cell receptor beta chains drawn from one sample of a study of read filtering for tumor transcriptome and immune sequencing. One entry per CDR3 protein results from TCRdb running MiXCR on the reads. This table has some 40,000 distinct CDR3 sequences, about 10% appearing once. Sample: a population of CD138-negative cells sorted from bone marrow. All receptors derive from a donor aged 40 or over with multiple myeloma. Both conserved end residues are part of each CDR3. A D gene is named only where the DNA matches it firmly. Where a row states a size, it is once, few, many or the class of an expanded clone; other rows omit it.

.	TRBV20-1	many	TRBJ2-2	TGCAGTGCCAGGATGAGAGGGGGTAACACCGGGGAGCTGTTTTTT	CSARMRGGNTGELFF
.	TRBV15	many	TRBJ1-4	TGTGCCACCAGCAGAGACAGGGGCACTAATGAAAAACTGTTTTTT	CATSRDRGTNEKLFF
TRBD1	TRBV7-9	many	TRBJ2-7	TGTGCCAGCAGCTTCTCCCTACAGGGGGCCTACGAGCAGTACTTC	CASSFSLQGAYEQYF
.	TRBV5-1	many	TRBJ2-5	TGCGCCAGCAGCTCCCTCGGGGTCCGGGAGACCCAGTACTTC	CASSSLGVRETQYF
.	TRBV7-2	many	TRBJ2-2	TGTGCCAGCACCCCCACAGGGATGATCGGGGAGCTGTTTTTT	CASTPTGMIGELFF
TRBD1	TRBV5-5	many	TRBJ1-5	TGTGCCAGCAGCCGGGTCAGGGGGGAAAATCAGCCCCAGCATTTT	CASSRVRGENQPQHF
.	TRBV20-1	many	TRBJ2-1	TGCAGTGCTAGAGATGGGCGGGGGCAAAACTACAATGAGCAGTTCTTC	CSARDGRGQNYNEQFF
TRBD2	TRBV5-1	many	TRBJ2-1	TGCGCCAGCAGCTTGCAATCTAGCGGTAGTTTAAATGAGCAGTTCTTC	CASSLQSSGSLNEQFF
TRBD2	TRBV6-5	many	TRBJ2-5	TGTGCCAGCAGTCAACGCCTAGCGGGGCAAGAGACCCAGTACTTC	CASSQRLAGQETQYF
TRBD1	TRBV29-1	many	TRBJ2-1	TGCAGCGTCAGAACAGGGGGCGAATACAATGAGCAGTTCTTC	CSVRTGGEYNEQFF
.	TRBV20-1	many	TRBJ1-4	TGCAGTGCTAGCGGGGATACCTATGAAAAACTGTTTTTT	CSASGDTYEKLFF
.	TRBV23-1	many	TRBJ1-2	TGCGCCAGCAGTCAAGAGAGGCCTAACTATGGCTACACCTTC	CASSQERPNYGYTF
TRBD2	TRBV7-8	medium-sized	TRBJ2-2	TGTGCCAGCAGCTCGGCCGGGGGGGGTACCGGGGAGCTGTTTTTT	CASSSAGGGTGELFF
.	TRBV7-2	many	TRBJ1-1	TGTGCCAGCAGCTTAACAGAGAACACTGAAGCTTTCTTT	CASSLTENTEAFF
TRBD1	TRBV7-8	many	TRBJ2-1	TGTGCCAGCAGCCACCGGTTCCCGGACAGGTCGTACAATGAGCAGTTCTTC	CASSHRFPDRSYNEQFF
TRBD1	TRBV7-8	many	TRBJ2-7	TGTGCCAGCAGCTTAGGGACGACAGGGCCCGGGCAGTACTTC	CASSLGTTGPGQYF
.	TRBV18	many	TRBJ1-2	TGTGCCAGCTCACGCCGGGACCCTGAACATGGCTACACCTTC	CASSRRDPEHGYTF
.	TRBV11-2	many	TRBJ2-4	TGTGCCAGCAGCCCTCCAGACTCACTAGCCAAAAACATTCAGTACTTC	CASSPPDSLAKNIQYF
.	TRBV2	many	TRBJ1-5	TGTGCCAGCAGTGACGGGGGAGGGCAGCCCCAGCATTTT	CASSDGGGQPQHF
.	TRBV19	.	TRBJ2-7	TGTGCCAGTAGTATGAGTTTGGTCTCCTACGAGCAGTACTTC	CASSMSLVSYEQYF
.	TRBV19	many	TRBJ2-7	TGTGCCAGTAGTATAGGCTTCCAAGGGGGAGCCGAGCAGTACTTC	CASSIGFQGGAEQYF
.	TRBV28	few	TRBJ2-7	TGTGCCACCTATCGAGAAGAATACGAGCAGTACTTC	CATYREEYEQYF
TRBD2	TRBV5-1	few	TRBJ2-2	TGCGCCAGCAGCTTGGAGAGCGGGGGGACCGGGGAGCTGTTTTTT	CASSLESGGTGELFF
TRBD2	TRBV4-1	many	TRBJ2-1	TGCGCCAGCAGCCAACCCGGGGGGGTGGATGAGCAGTTCTTC	CASSQPGGVDEQFF
.	TRBV15	many	TRBJ2-7	TGTGCCACCAGCAGAGGTTCTAGTAGGGTCGGCGAGCAGTACTTC	CATSRGSSRVGEQYF
.	TRBV12-5	.	TRBJ2-4	TGTGCTAGTGGTTTGATGACTGGCGGGGTTAAAAACATTCAGTACTTC	CASGLMTGGVKNIQYF
.	TRBV2	many	TRBJ2-5	TGTGCCAGCACATGGACGGGAAAGCAAGAGACCCAGTACTTC	CASTWTGKQETQYF
.	TRBV5-1	many	TRBJ2-7	TGCGCCAGCAGCTTGGGCGGAGGGAGCGTCTACGAGCAGTACTTC	CASSLGGGSVYEQYF
TRBD1	TRBV18	many	TRBJ2-7	TGTGCCAGCTCACCACAGTTCGGGACAGGGGGCGGCGAGCAGTACTTC	CASSPQFGTGGGEQYF
TRBD1	TRBV28	many	TRBJ2-1	TGTGCCAGCAGTTTCTCGGACAGGGGTTTAGGTGAGCAGTTCTTC	CASSFSDRGLGEQFF
.	TRBV7-8	many	TRBJ2-2	TGTGCCAGCAGCACCTATACCGGGGAGCTGTTTTTT	CASSTYTGELFF
.	TRBV7-2	.	TRBJ2-7	TGTGCCAGCAGCGCGACAGGAATGTCCCACGAGCAGTACTTC	CASSATGMSHEQYF
.	TRBV9	.	TRBJ1-1	TGTGCCAGCGAACGAGCGGAGACCACTGAAGCTTTCTTT	CASERAETTEAFF
.	TRBV5-4	many	TRBJ2-5	TGTGCCAGCAGCTTGGGACGGCGGCTAGAGACCCAGTACTTC	CASSLGRRLETQYF
.	TRBV6-5	many	TRBJ2-2	TGTGCCAGCAGTTACTGGCGGCCGAACACCGGGGAGCTGTTTTTT	CASSYWRPNTGELFF
TRBD2	TRBV20-1	many	TRBJ2-1	TGCAGTGCTAGGAACCCTAGCGGGGGGAGCTCCTACAATGAGCAGTTCTTC	CSARNPSGGSSYNEQFF
TRBD2	TRBV5-4	many	TRBJ2-1	TGTGCCAGCAGCCACAGCGGGGGGGTTTACAATGAGCAGTTCTTC	CASSHSGGVYNEQFF
TRBD2	TRBV20-1	many	TRBJ2-3	TGCGCGGGGAGGGGTGGGACAGATACGCAGTATTTT	CAGRGGTDTQYF
TRBD1	TRBV11-2	many	TRBJ2-3	TGTGCCAGCAGCTTCGGGACAGGCTCCACAGATACGCAGTATTTT	CASSFGTGSTDTQYF
.	TRBV20-1	many	TRBJ2-6	TGCAGTGCGTCGGGCTCTGGGGCCAACGTCCTGACTTTC	CSASGSGANVLTF
.	TRBV30	many	TRBJ2-7	TGTGCCTGGAGTCCCGGGACCGCGACCTACGAGCAGTACTTC	CAWSPGTATYEQYF
TRBD1	TRBV28	many	TRBJ1-4	TGTGCCGGCACCCAAGGAGTGGGGACAGGGAGGAAGATTAATGAAAAACTGTTTTTT	CAGTQGVGTGRKINEKLFF
.	TRBV4-1	many	TRBJ1-4	TGCGCCAGCAGCCTTCGGACCGATGAAAAACTGTCTTTT	CASSLRTDEKLSF
TRBD1	TRBV19	many	TRBJ2-2	TGTGCCAGTAGTTCCTGGACAGGGGGCAACACCGGGGAGCTGTTTTTT	CASSSWTGGNTGELFF
.	TRBV20-1	many	TRBJ2-6	TGCAGTGCAGAGACAGATTACTCTGGGGCCAACGTCCTGACTTTC	CSAETDYSGANVLTF
.	TRBV20-1	few	TRBJ2-5	TGCAGTGCTCTAGGGGCTTGGACAGACAAAGAGACCCAGTACTTC	CSALGAWTDKETQYF
TRBD2	TRBV7-2	many	TRBJ2-3	TGTGCCAGCAGCTTAGGACCGGGGGGGAGCGGGGCAGATACGCAGTATTTT	CASSLGPGGSGADTQYF
.	TRBV20-1	.	TRBJ2-3	TGCAGTCAGACCCGCGAAGATACGCAGTATTTT	CSQTREDTQYF
.	TRBV20-1	many	TRBJ1-2	TGCAGTGCTAACCTGCCTGGGGGCTCAAGTCACGGCTACACCTTC	CSANLPGGSSHGYTF
.	TRBV5-1	many	TRBJ1-1	TGCGCCAGCAGCTTTTTGGGGTACACTGAAGCTTTCTTT	CASSFLGYTEAFF
.	TRBV20-1	few	TRBJ2-3	TGCAGTGCTAGGGTAGGACTGGCTTACACAGATACGCAGTATTTT	CSARVGLAYTDTQYF
TRBD1	TRBV9	many	TRBJ2-3	TGTGCCAGCAGACTGGGGACAGCGGCCACAGATACGCAGTATTTT	CASRLGTAATDTQYF
TRBD1	TRBV6-6	many	TRBJ2-5	TGTGCCAGCAGCACAACAGGGGAGCAAGAGACCCAGTACTTC	CASSTTGEQETQYF
TRBD2	TRBV11-2	many	TRBJ2-3	TGTGCCAGCAGCCAGACTAGCGGGGAGACAGATACGCAGTATTTT	CASSQTSGETDTQYF
.	TRBV7-2	.	TRBJ2-2	TGTGCCAGCAGCCCAAGTCAGGGGTGGACCGGGGAGCTGTTTTTT	CASSPSQGWTGELFF
.	TRBV28	.	TRBJ1-1	TGTGCCAGCAGCTTATGGGGGACCCTCCAGGGCACTGAAGCTTTCTTT	CASSLWGTLQGTEAFF
.	TRBV11-3	few	TRBJ1-2	TGTACCAGCAGCCCCCCCCGGGGTAACTATGGCTACACCTTC	CTSSPPRGNYGYTF
.	TRBV18	many	TRBJ1-1	TGTGCCAGCTCACCAAGGGGGAACACTGAAGCTTTCTTT	CASSPRGNTEAFF